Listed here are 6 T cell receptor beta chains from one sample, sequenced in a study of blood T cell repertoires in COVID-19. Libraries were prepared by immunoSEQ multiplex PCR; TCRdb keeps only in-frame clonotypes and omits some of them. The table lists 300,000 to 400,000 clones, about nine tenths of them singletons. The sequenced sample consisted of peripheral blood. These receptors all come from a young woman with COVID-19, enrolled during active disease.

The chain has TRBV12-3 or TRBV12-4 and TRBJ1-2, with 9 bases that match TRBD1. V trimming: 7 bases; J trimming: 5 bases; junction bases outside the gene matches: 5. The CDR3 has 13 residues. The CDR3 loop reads CASNRDRVYGYTF. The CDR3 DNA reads TGTGCCAGCAACCGGGACAGGGTATATGGCTACACCTTC.

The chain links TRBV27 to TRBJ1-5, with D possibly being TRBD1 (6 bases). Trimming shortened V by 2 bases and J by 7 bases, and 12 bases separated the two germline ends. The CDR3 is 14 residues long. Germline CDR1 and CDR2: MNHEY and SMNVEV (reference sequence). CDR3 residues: CASSLQGQGQPQHF. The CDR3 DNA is TGTGCCAGCAGTTTACAGGGGCAGGGGCAGCCCCAGCATTTT.

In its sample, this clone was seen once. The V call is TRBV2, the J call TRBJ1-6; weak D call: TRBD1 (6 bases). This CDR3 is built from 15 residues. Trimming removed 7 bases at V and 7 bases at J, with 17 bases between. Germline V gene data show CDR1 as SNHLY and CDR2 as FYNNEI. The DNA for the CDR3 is TGTGCCAGCAAGTATTCGGACAGCCGAAATTCACCCCTCCACTTT. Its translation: CASKYSDSRNSPLHF.

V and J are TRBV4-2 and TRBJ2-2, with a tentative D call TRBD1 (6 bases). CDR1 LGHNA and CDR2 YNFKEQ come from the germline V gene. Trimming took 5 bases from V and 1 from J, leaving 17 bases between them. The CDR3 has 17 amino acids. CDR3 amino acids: CASSYALGAENTGELFF. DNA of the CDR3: TGTGCCAGCAGCTACGCTTTGGGGGCCGAGAACACCGGGGAGCTGTTTTTT.

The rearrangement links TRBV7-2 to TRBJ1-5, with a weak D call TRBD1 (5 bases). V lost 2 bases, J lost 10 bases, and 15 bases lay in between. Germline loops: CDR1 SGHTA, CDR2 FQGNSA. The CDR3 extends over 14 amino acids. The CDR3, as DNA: TGTGCCAGCAGCTTACAGGGTCCCAGTTATCCCCAGCATTTT. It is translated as CASSLQGPSYPQHF.

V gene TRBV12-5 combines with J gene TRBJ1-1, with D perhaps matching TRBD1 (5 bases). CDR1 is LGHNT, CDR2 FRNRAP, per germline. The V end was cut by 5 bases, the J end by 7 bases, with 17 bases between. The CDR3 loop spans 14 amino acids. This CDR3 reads CASGSRAGWGEAFF. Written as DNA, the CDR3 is TGTGCTAGTGGTAGCAGGGCAGGGTGGGGTGAAGCTTTCTTT.